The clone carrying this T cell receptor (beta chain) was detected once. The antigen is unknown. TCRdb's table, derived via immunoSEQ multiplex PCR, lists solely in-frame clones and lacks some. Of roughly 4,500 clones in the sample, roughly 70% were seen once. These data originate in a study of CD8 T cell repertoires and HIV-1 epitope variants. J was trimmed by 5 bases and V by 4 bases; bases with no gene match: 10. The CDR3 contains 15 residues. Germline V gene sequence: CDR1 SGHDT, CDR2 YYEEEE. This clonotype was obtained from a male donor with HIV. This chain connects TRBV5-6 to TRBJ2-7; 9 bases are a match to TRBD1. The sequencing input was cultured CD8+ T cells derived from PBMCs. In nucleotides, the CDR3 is TGTGCCAGCAGCCCGGGGACAGGGAGAGCCAACGAGCAGTACTTC. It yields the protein CASSPGTGRANEQYF.